This T cell receptor (beta chain) was retrieved from a study of regulatory T cells in long-lasting Graves disease. Combining iRepertoire HTBI primers with Arm-PCR of CDR3 regions, the authors built TCR beta libraries. TCRdb processed the multiplex PCR reads anew with MiXCR; each CDR3 protein has one entry. The data contain about 520,000 distinct CDR3 sequences, around 11% of them singletons. The germline CDR1 and CDR2 sequences are SGDLS and YYNGEE. The germline V and J ends were trimmed by 2 bases and 3 bases, with 15 bases remaining between them. The CDR3 is 15 residues long. Time point of the sample: newly diagnosed GD, antithyroid drugs for less than 3 months. From PBMCs, RNA was extracted and then used to make the TCR library. A few counts support this clonotype. Another study also made use of these data, one on T cells in Graves' hyperthyroidism and ophthalmopathy. That paper states: Reasons for excluding patients were uncontrolled infection, other autoimmune disease, pregnancy or lactation. Through a model of 13 V-J features, ophthalmopathy was separated from stable hyperthyroidism.

The source material was peripheral blood mononuclear cells (PBMCs), sampled at new diagnosis, from a patient treated with antithyroid drugs. The chain recombines TRBV9 with TRBJ2-7; D perhaps matches TRBD1 (7 bases). The clonotype was recovered from a woman under 40 with Graves disease. The CDR3 region has the DNA TGTGCCAGCAGCGTGGGCGGGACAGCAGTCTACGAGCAGTACTTC. This gives the protein CASSVGGTAVYEQYF.